This is a list of T cell receptor beta chains from one sample in a study of long-term antiretroviral therapy in people with HIV. Here immunoSEQ multiplex PCR was the method, and the copy in TCRdb shows in-frame clones only, minus some. The sample contains about 33,000 clones, 70% to 80% of which appear only once. This sample comprised unsorted PBMCs, obtained 2 years after starting antiretroviral therapy. The receptors shown here come from a woman in her fifties or sixties with HIV. Each CDR3 is given with its conserved first and last residue. D genes are given only for firm matches. Clone size is shown for a subset of rows, as once, few, many or a class of expanded clone.

CDR3aa	CDR3nt	abundance	j_gene	d_gene	v_gene	len
CASSLRSRGNQPQHF	TGTGCCAGCAGCTTGCGCTCTAGGGGCAATCAGCCCCAGCATTTT	.	TRBJ1-5	.	TRBV7-2	15
CASSPLGDGEKQPQHF	TGTGCCAGCAGTCCTCTCGGGGATGGGGAGAAACAGCCCCAGCATTTT	.	TRBJ1-5	.	TRBV28	16
CAWSKTPGNTIYF	TGTGCCTGGAGTAAGACGCCCGGAAACACCATATATTTT	once	TRBJ1-3	.	TRBV30	13
CASSVEGNGYTF	TGTGCCAGCAGCGTAGAAGGAAATGGCTACACCTTC	.	TRBJ1-2	.	TRBV9	12
CASSPAEGYYEQYF	TGCGCCAGCAGCCCTGCGGAGGGATACTACGAGCAGTACTTC	.	TRBJ2-7	.	TRBV5-1	14
CAWSVLRSGFRGLETQYF	TGTGCCTGGAGTGTACTTCGGAGCGGTTTCAGGGGGCTAGAGACCCAGTACTTC	.	TRBJ2-5	TRBD1	TRBV30	18
CAISDTTGASNTEAFF	TGTGCCATCAGTGATACTACAGGGGCCTCGAACACTGAAGCTTTCTTT	.	TRBJ1-1	TRBD1	TRBV10-3	16
CASSPRPVMGELFF	TGTGCCAGCAGCCCGCGGCCCGTGATGGGGGAGCTGTTTTTT	.	TRBJ2-2	.	TRBV9	14
CSVAGTGGSYEQYF	TGCAGCGTGGCCGGGACAGGGGGCTCCTACGAGCAGTACTTC	.	TRBJ2-7	TRBD1	TRBV29-1	14
CASSVAGGKNGANVLTF	TGTGCCAGCAGCGTAGCAGGGGGCAAGAATGGGGCCAACGTCCTGACTTTC	.	TRBJ2-6	TRBD1	TRBV9	17
CASSMGGLAGWISFQYF	TGTGCCAGTAGTATGGGGGGTCTAGCGGGGTGGATAAGCTTTCAGTACTTC	.	TRBJ2-4	TRBD2	TRBV19	17